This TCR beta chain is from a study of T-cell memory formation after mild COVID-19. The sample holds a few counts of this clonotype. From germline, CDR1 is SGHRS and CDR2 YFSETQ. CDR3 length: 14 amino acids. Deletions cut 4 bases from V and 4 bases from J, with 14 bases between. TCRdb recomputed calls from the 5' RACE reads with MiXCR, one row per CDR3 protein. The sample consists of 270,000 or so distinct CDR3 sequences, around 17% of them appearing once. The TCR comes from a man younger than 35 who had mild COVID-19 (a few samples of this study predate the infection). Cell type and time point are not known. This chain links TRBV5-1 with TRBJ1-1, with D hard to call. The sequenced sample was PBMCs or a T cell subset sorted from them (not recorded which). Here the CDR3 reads CASSPTPDGTEAFF. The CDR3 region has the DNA TGCGCCAGCAGCCCGACCCCGGATGGCACTGAAGCTTTCTTT.